This entry features one T cell receptor beta chain sequence. The data were produced by immunoSEQ multiplex PCR, yet TCRdb's version contains in-frame clones alone and is incomplete. There are a few million clones in the sample; 80% to 95% occur only once, and around 1.7% lies in the top ten. The data were taken from a study of shared clonotypes between healthy human individuals. In the naive CD8 group, cells lacked CD45RO and were positively selected for CCR7, so terminally differentiated effector memory CD45RA+ cells were left out. The CDR3 has 16 residues. Trimming took 3 bases from V and 4 from J; bases not matched to a gene: 12. Germline V gives CDR1 MDHEN, CDR2 SYDVKM.

This chain connects TRBV28 to TRBJ2-7; 7 bases line up with TRBD1. The clonotype was recovered from a man younger than 30 in good health. Some clones in this sample may be carry-over from other donors' samples. The specimen sequenced was naive CD8+ T cells from PBMCs. CDR3 nucleotides: TGTGCCAGCAGTTTCGAAAGACAGGGCTCGGGATACGAGCAGTACTTC. It specifies CASSFERQGSGYEQYF.